This TCR beta chain appears in the sequencing data of a study of OX40 agonist ivuxolimab in advanced cancers. Notes on the study in general: Researchers report that CD8+ T cells had, on average, more expanded clones than CD4+.

This clone was recorded only once. Its antigen remains unknown. Data came from immunoSEQ multiplex PCR; TCRdb stores just in-frame clones and leaves some out. The data contain some 41,000 clones, around 90% of them singletons. The sequenced sample was CD4+ or CD8+ T cells sorted from blood, obtained in a trial of the OX40 agonist ivuxolimab. The source is an adult with an advanced solid tumor such as melanoma, head and neck, liver or kidney cancer.

CDR3 DNA: TGTGCCAGCATGGGCCAAGGGTACCCCTACGAGCAGTACTTC. It translates to CASMGQGYPYEQYF. The chain recombines TRBV6-1 with TRBJ2-7; D unclear. Germline V CDR1 and CDR2: MNHNS, SASEGT. The CDR3 has 14 amino acids. Trimming removed 7 bases at V and 2 bases at J, with 15 bases between.